This T cell receptor beta chain is from a study of PD-1 blockade in classical Hodgkin lymphoma. Study-wide findings and caveats: Compared with healthy donors, newly diagnosed patients reportedly showed lower baseline TCR diversity. Patients who responded completely had about the same baseline diversity as newly diagnosed patients. The authors excluded patients who started nivolumab under 1 year after ASCT.

Of note for this clone: Its target is unknown.

The repertoire was sequenced with immunoSEQ multiplex PCR; TCRdb's copy has only in-frame clones and lacks some. The data hold about 27,000 clones, with approximately 81% observed a single time. No patient escaped relapse after autologous stem cell transplantation, and brentuximab vedotin exposure varied. Relapsed/refractory classical Hodgkin lymphoma patients had complete, partial or progressive responses. The CDR3 spans 13 residues. Germline loops: CDR1 MGHDK, CDR2 SYGVNS. V was trimmed by 6 bases and J by 8 bases, leaving 16 bases between them. The TCR was taken from a human donor with classical Hodgkin lymphoma. V is TRBV25-1 and J is TRBJ1-2, with D perhaps matching TRBD1 (6 bases). The source was peripheral blood mononuclear cells (PBMCs), collected before the second cycle of nivolumab. The CDR3 spells CASREQGYDGYTF. The CDR3 DNA is TGTGCCAGCAGGGAACAGGGTTATGACGGCTACACCTTC.